These 32 T cell receptor beta chains were sequenced from one sample in a study of blood T cell repertoires in COVID-19. TCRdb keeps only in-frame clones here, not all; method: immunoSEQ multiplex PCR. Of more than 250,000 clones in the sample, more than 70% are singletons; the top ten hold roughly 1.1%. The specimen was peripheral blood. All receptors derive from a woman between 50 and 59 years old with acute or convalescent COVID-19.

This chain joins TRBV6-2 or TRBV6-3 and TRBJ1-2; 12 bases fit TRBD1. The CDR3 has 15 residues. CDR1 MNHEY and CDR2 SVGEGT come from the germline V gene. V lost 6 bases to trimming and J lost 8 bases; unmatched junction nucleotides: 10. The CDR3 nucleotides read TGTGCCAGCAGCTCAACGGGACAGGGGGCGATCGGCTACACCTTC. This gives the protein CASSSTGQGAIGYTF.

V is TRBV4-1 and J is TRBJ1-1; TRBD1 might be the D (6 bases). The CDR3 runs to 15 residues. The V gene's germline CDR1 is MGHRA and CDR2 YSYEKL. V lost 5 bases to trimming and J lost 1 base, with 14 bases between them. The CDR3 sequence: CASSFVGGPNTEAFF. Here the CDR3 DNA reads TGCGCCAGCAGCTTTGTAGGGGGTCCGAACACTGAAGCTTTCTTT.

The chain is built from TRBV24-1 and TRBJ2-1, with D possibly matching TRBD1 (5 bases). V gave up 2 bases and J gave up 4 bases, with 14 bases separating them. The CDR3 spans 16 residues. Germline CDR1 KGHDR, CDR2 SFDVKD. The CDR3 protein is CATSDSKLGDYNEQFF. The CDR3 DNA reads TGTGCCACCAGTGATTCCAAGCTAGGGGATTACAATGAGCAGTTCTTC.

This chain connects TRBV19 to TRBJ1-1, with 7 bases that match TRBD1. The V and J ends lost 3 bases and 1 base, in that order; junction bases with no gene match: 8. Germline lookup yields CDR1 LNHDA and CDR2 SQIVND (reference sequence). The CDR3 has 16 amino acids. The CDR3 nucleotides read TGTGCCAGTAGTATGCGGACAGGCCAAGGGAACACTGAAGCTTTCTTT. Residues: CASSMRTGQGNTEAFF.

This clone was detected only once. J is TRBJ2-1 and V is TRBV27; 8 bases fit TRBD1. Germline-derived CDR1 and CDR2 are MNHEY and SMNVEV (reference sequence). This CDR3 is 14 amino acids long. J lost 3 bases, V lost 6 bases, and 4 bases had no gene match. CDR3 sequence: CASRPDRDYNEQFF. CDR3 DNA: TGTGCCAGCAGACCGGACAGGGACTACAATGAGCAGTTCTTC.

In DNA, the CDR3 is TGTGCCAGTAGTTCGTTGGCAGACTATGGCTACACCTTC. It yields the protein CASSSLADYGYTF. V and J are TRBV19 and TRBJ1-2; D unclear. CDR1 LNHDA and CDR2 SQIVND come from the germline V gene (reference sequence). The V and J ends lost 5 bases and 3 bases respectively, with 10 bases between them. This CDR3 region has 13 residues.

This chain connects TRBV4-3 to TRBJ1-1; 7 nucleotides agree with TRBD1. Germline V gene lookup returns CDR1 LGHNA and CDR2 YSLEER. This CDR3 has 15 residues. The J segment lost 4 bases and the V segment lost 4 bases, leaving 9 bases of the junction unmatched. CDR3 amino acids: CASSPWTGLGTEAFF. In DNA form, the CDR3 reads TGCGCCAGCAGCCCTTGGACAGGCTTGGGCACTGAAGCTTTCTTT.

The chain combines TRBV5-4 with TRBJ1-2; D is undetermined. The CDR3 runs 13 residues. Per germline, CDR1 SGHNT and CDR2 YYREEE (reference sequence). Trimming took 3 bases from V and 8 from J, leaving 14 bases between them. CDR3 amino acids: CASSSEGREGYTF. The CDR3 nucleotides are TGTGCCAGCAGCTCCGAGGGCCGAGAGGGCTACACCTTC.

This CDR3 reads CASSLGVGYEQYF. DNA for the CDR3: TGTGCCAGCAGCTTAGGAGTCGGCTACGAGCAGTACTTC. The chain combines TRBV5-6 with TRBJ2-7; no definite D call. V was pared by 2 bases and J by 3 bases, with 9 bases between. Germline lookup yields CDR1 SGHDT and CDR2 YYEEEE. The CDR3 extends over 13 amino acids.

The genes are TRBV7-9 and TRBJ1-1, with 9 positions matching TRBD1. Germline trimming cut 5 bases from V and 6 bases from J; bases unmatched to any gene: 7. From germline, CDR1 is SEHNR and CDR2 FQNEAQ (reference sequence). CDR3 size: 14 residues. The CDR3 DNA reads as TGTGCCAGCAGCCCGAATACAGGGGGCCCTGAAGCTTTCTTT. Amino acids: CASSPNTGGPEAFF.

The chain joins TRBV6-5 to TRBJ2-7; 9 bases are a match to TRBD1. V shed 8 bases and J 7 bases; nucleotides not matched to a gene: 12. Looked up from germline, CDR1 is MNHEY and CDR2 is SVGAGI. This CDR3 is built from 14 residues. The CDR3 sequence is CASVEQGARGEQYF. DNA of the CDR3: TGTGCCAGCGTGGAACAGGGGGCGCGGGGGGAGCAGTACTTC.

The gene calls are TRBV4-1 and TRBJ2-2; 12 nucleotides agree with TRBD2. Germline V lookup: CDR1 MGHRA, CDR2 YSYEKL. The V gene end was trimmed by 3 bases and the J gene end by 6 bases; junction bases not matched to a gene: 5. The CDR3 contains 16 residues. DNA of the CDR3: TGCGCCAGCAGCCATCCTAGCGGGAGGGCCTCCGGGGAGCTGTTTTTT. Encoded protein: CASSHPSGRASGELFF.

The chain couples TRBV20-1 to TRBJ2-2, with 7 bases lining up with TRBD2. The CDR3 is 16 amino acids. CDR1 is DFQATT, CDR2 SNEGSKA, per germline (reference sequence). Germline trimming cut 3 bases from V and 4 bases from J; bases unmatched to any gene: 11. In nucleotides, the CDR3 is TGCAGTGCTAGTAAGGGAGCAGGGAGGGGCACCGGGGAGCTGTTTTTT. Its translation: CSASKGAGRGTGELFF.

V gene TRBV5-4 combines with J gene TRBJ2-7, with 10 positions matching TRBD1. Germline V lookup: CDR1 SGHNT, CDR2 YYREEE (reference sequence). After removal of 7 bases from V and 6 bases from J, the junction contained 4 bases not matched to a gene. The CDR3 length is 12 residues. The CDR3 reads CASQTGGGEQYV. In DNA, the CDR3 is TGTGCCAGCCAGACAGGGGGCGGCGAGCAGTACGTC.

The V gene is TRBV10-3, the J gene TRBJ1-2; unclear D gene. V was clipped by 0 bases and J by 0 bases, with 5 bases between them. Per the germline V gene, CDR1 is ENHRY and CDR2 is SYGVKD. CDR3 length: 14 amino acids. CDR3 in amino acids: CAISESIANYGYTF. The DNA of the CDR3 is TGTGCCATCAGTGAGTCGATAGCTAACTATGGCTACACCTTC.

This chain links TRBV5-4 with TRBJ1-3, with 8 positions matching TRBD1. Germline trimming cut 4 bases from V and 2 bases from J; bases unmatched to any gene: 8. Germline loops: CDR1 SGHNT, CDR2 YYREEE (reference sequence). The CDR3 loop spans 16 amino acids. The CDR3 region is CASSKGQGGPGNTIYF. CDR3 nucleotide sequence: TGTGCCAGCAGCAAAGGACAGGGAGGTCCTGGAAACACCATATATTTT.

The V gene is TRBV5-1, the J gene TRBJ1-1, with a possible D match to TRBD1 (6 bases). Germline V gives CDR1 SGHRS, CDR2 YFSETQ. The CDR3 loop spans 13 amino acids. V gave up 1 base and J gave up 4 bases, with 8 bases separating them. The DNA for the CDR3 is TGCGCCAGCAGCTTGTCAGGGGCCACTGAAGCTTTCTTT. The encoded protein is CASSLSGATEAFF.

This rearrangement joins TRBV29-1 to TRBJ1-2, with a tentative D call TRBD1 (5 bases). CDR3 length: 11 residues. V lost 5 bases and J 6 bases, leaving 10 bases between the germline ends. Germline CDR1 SQVTM, CDR2 ANQGSEA. CDR3 nucleotides: TGCAGCGTTCGGGGGAACGATGGCTACACCTTC. The encoded protein is CSVRGNDGYTF.

The chain couples TRBV19 to TRBJ2-3; 7 nucleotides align to TRBD2. CDR1 and CDR2 from the germline V gene are LNHDA and SQIVND (reference sequence). Unmatched junction bases numbered 8, after V lost 5 bases and J lost 6 bases. CDR3 size: 14 residues. CDR3 DNA: TGTGCCAGTAGTCGAGCGGGACCTAGGGATACGCAGTATTTT. It translates to CASSRAGPRDTQYF.

This clone appeared a single time. Here the CDR3 reads CASSAWRDSQNTQYF. The CDR3 region has the DNA TGTGCCAGCAGCGCGTGGAGGGACTCTCAAAATACGCAGTATTTT. This rearrangement joins TRBV9 to TRBJ2-3, with a tentative D call TRBD2 (6 bases). The germline V gene encodes CDR1 SGDLS and CDR2 YYNGEE. V was pared by 3 bases and J by 7 bases, with 18 bases between. This CDR3 spans 15 amino acids.

J is TRBJ2-7 and V is TRBV7-9, with a possible D match to TRBD1 (5 bases). Germline values: CDR1 SEHNR, CDR2 FQNEAQ (reference sequence). Between the trimmed V and J ends, which lost 3 bases and 0 bases, there was a span of 12 bases. This CDR3 comprises 15 residues. The CDR3 DNA follows: TGTGCCAGCAGCTTCGTACAGGCTAGCTCCTACGAGCAGTACTTC. It translates to CASSFVQASSYEQYF. The variable domain in full, with the rest retrieved from reference TRBV7-9 and TRBJ2-7, is DTGVSQNPRHKITKRGQNVTFRCDPISEHNRLYWYRQTLGQGPEFLTYFQNEAQLEKSRLLSDRFSAERPKGSFSTLEIQRTEQGDSAMYLCASSFVQASSYEQYFGPGTRLTVT.

The rearrangement links TRBV5-6 to TRBJ1-1; possibly TRBD1 for D (5 bases). The CDR3 runs 15 residues. V was trimmed by 5 bases and J by 4 bases, leaving 18 bases between them. Looked up from germline, CDR1 is SGHDT and CDR2 is YYEEEE. The CDR3 DNA reads TGTGCCAGCAGGGATCGGGGGTTCGGAGGCACTGAAGCTTTCTTT. Residues: CASRDRGFGGTEAFF.

CDR3 in DNA: TGTGCCAGCAGTTCGACAGAAAATCAGCCCCAGCATTTT. Translated: CASSSTENQPQHF. The rearrangement joins TRBV2 to TRBJ1-5, with D possibly matching TRBD1 (5 bases). CDR1 SNHLY and CDR2 FYNNEI come from the germline V gene. Trimming left V 5 bases short and J 4 bases short, with 9 bases between. The CDR3 has 13 residues.

The chain joins TRBV10-1 to TRBJ2-1, with TRBD2 identical over 9 bases. The J segment lost 5 bases and the V segment lost 0 bases, leaving 2 bases of the junction unmatched. This CDR3 has 15 residues. CDR1 and CDR2 from the germline V gene are WNHNN and SYGVQD (reference sequence). DNA of the CDR3: TGCGCCAGCAGTGAGTCGAGCGGGGGGAACAATGAGCAGTTCTTC. Translation: CASSESSGGNNEQFF.

Comment on this clone: The sample holds other DNA sequences that translate to the same CDR3. V usage is TRBV19 and J usage is TRBJ2-7; D is unclear. V gave up 1 base and J gave up 2 bases, with 6 bases separating them. Germline CDR1 reads LNHDA; CDR2 reads SQIVND (reference sequence). The CDR3 length is 13 residues. The CDR3 bases are TGTGCCAGTAGTATAGGCAGGCCCTACGAGCAGTACTTC. Residues: CASSIGRPYEQYF.

Here the CDR3 reads CASSSGLRSGYTF. CDR3 DNA: TGTGCCAGCAGCTCGGGATTGAGATCTGGCTACACCTTC. The chain joins TRBV7-9 to TRBJ1-2, with D uncertain. The V gene lost 4 bases and the J gene lost 7 bases, with 13 bases spanning the gap. Germline V gene sequence: CDR1 SEHNR, CDR2 FQNEAQ (reference sequence). The CDR3 length is 13 residues.

This rearrangement joins TRBV9 to TRBJ2-1, with a tentative D call TRBD2 (6 bases). With 3 bases removed from V and 7 bases from J, the gap between germline ends came to 14 bases. Germline values: CDR1 SGDLS, CDR2 YYNGEE. This CDR3 contains 14 residues. In DNA form, the CDR3 reads TGTGCCAGCAGCGGTTCCCCGGGGGTAAATGAGCAGTTCTTC. Residues: CASSGSPGVNEQFF.

The rearrangement joins TRBV9 to TRBJ1-4, with D possibly TRBD1 on 5 matching bases. CDR3 length: 13 residues. Trimming left V 3 bases short and J 8 bases short, with 11 bases between. CDR1 SGDLS and CDR2 YYNGEE come from the germline V gene. The CDR3 region has the DNA TGTGCCAGCAGCGGCAGGGTGAGCGAAAAACTGTTTTTT. Amino acid sequence: CASSGRVSEKLFF.

The chain recombines TRBV30 with TRBJ1-6; D is perhaps TRBD1 (5 bases). V was shortened by 4 bases and J by 8 bases, with 12 bases between the two germline ends. CDR3 length equals 13 residues. Germline V CDR1 and CDR2: GTSNPN, SVGIG (reference sequence). The CDR3 DNA is TGTGCCTGGACCGGGACTTCCTATTCACCCCTCCACTTT. Translation gives CAWTGTSYSPLHF. Full variable domain (outside the CDR3, taken from reference TRBV30 and TRBJ1-6): SQTIHQWPATLVQPVGSPLSLECTVEGTSNPNLYWYRQAAGRGLQLLFYSVGIGQISSEVPQNLSASRPQDRQFILSSKKLLLSDSGFYLCAWTGTSYSPLHFGNGTRLTVT.

This sequence joins TRBV2 and TRBJ1-4; 7 positions agree with TRBD1. Germline V gene lookup returns CDR1 SNHLY and CDR2 FYNNEI. This CDR3 has 16 residues. V was pared by 1 base and J by 8 bases, with 10 bases of the junction left unmatched. CDR3 region: CASSEVKTGPGEKLFF. CDR3 in DNA: TGTGCCAGCAGTGAAGTGAAGACAGGGCCAGGGGAAAAACTGTTTTTT.

V is TRBV7-9 and J is TRBJ1-6, with D possibly TRBD1 on 6 matching bases. The V gene lost 4 bases and the J gene lost 3 bases, with 13 bases spanning the gap. Germline-derived CDR1 and CDR2 are SEHNR and FQNEAQ (reference sequence). The CDR3 is made up of 16 amino acids. In DNA, the CDR3 is TGTGCCAGCAGCTCTCGACAGGCCAACTATAATTCACCCCTCCACTTT. Translated: CASSSRQANYNSPLHF. Supplemented by reference TRBV7-9 and TRBJ1-6, the full variable domain reads DTGVSQNPRHKITKRGQNVTFRCDPISEHNRLYWYRQTLGQGPEFLTYFQNEAQLEKSRLLSDRFSAERPKGSFSTLEIQRTEQGDSAMYLCASSSRQANYNSPLHFGNGTRLTVT.

This chain uses TRBV19 with TRBJ2-5, with 7 bases lining up with TRBD1. Trimming removed 4 bases from V and 1 base from J; junction bases left unmatched: 3. The CDR3 is 14 amino acids. Germline assignment: CDR1 LNHDA and CDR2 SQIVND (reference sequence). CDR3 region: CASSTGTAQETQYF. Here the CDR3 DNA reads TGTGCCAGTAGTACCGGGACAGCCCAAGAGACCCAGTACTTC.